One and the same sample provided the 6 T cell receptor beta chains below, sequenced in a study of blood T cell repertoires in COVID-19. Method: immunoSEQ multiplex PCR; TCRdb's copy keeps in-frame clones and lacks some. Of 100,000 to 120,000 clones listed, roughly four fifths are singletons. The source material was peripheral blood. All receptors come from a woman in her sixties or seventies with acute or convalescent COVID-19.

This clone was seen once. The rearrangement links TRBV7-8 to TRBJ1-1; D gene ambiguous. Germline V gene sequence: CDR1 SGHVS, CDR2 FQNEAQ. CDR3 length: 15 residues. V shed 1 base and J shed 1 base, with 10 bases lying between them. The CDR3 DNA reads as TGTGCCAGCAGCTTAGACAATAGCCGGAACACTGAAGCTTTCTTT. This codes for CASSLDNSRNTEAFF. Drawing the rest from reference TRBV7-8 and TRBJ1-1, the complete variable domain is GAGVSQSPRYKVAKRGQDVALRCDPISGHVSLFWYQQALGQGPEFLTYFQNEAQLDKSGLPSDRFFAERPEGSVSTLKIQRTQQEDSAVYLCASSLDNSRNTEAFFGQGTRLTVV.

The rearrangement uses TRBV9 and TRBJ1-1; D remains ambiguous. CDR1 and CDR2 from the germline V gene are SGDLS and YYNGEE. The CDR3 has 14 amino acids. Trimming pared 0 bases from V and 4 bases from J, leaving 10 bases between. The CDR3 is CASSVALTPTEAFF. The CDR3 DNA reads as TGTGCCAGCAGCGTAGCTTTGACACCCACTGAAGCTTTCTTT.

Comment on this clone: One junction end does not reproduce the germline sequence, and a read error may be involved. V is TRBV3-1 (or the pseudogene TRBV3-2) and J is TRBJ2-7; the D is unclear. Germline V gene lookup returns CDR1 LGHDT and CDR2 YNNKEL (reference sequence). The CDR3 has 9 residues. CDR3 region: CAIPYEQYF. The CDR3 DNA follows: TGCGCTATTCCCTACGAGCAGTACTTC.

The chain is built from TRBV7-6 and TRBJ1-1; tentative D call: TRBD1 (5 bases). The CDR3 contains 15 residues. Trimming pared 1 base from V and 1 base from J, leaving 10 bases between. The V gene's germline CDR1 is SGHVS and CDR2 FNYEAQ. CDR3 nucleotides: TGTGCCAGCAGCTTAGAGGCAGGGCGGAACACTGAAGCTTTCTTT. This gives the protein CASSLEAGRNTEAFF.

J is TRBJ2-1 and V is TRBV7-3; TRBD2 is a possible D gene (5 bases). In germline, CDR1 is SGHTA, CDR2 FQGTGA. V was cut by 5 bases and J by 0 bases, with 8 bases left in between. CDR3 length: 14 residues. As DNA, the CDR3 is TGTGCCAGCAGCCCGGGGAGCTCCTACAATGAGCAGTTCTTC. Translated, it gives CASSPGSSYNEQFF.

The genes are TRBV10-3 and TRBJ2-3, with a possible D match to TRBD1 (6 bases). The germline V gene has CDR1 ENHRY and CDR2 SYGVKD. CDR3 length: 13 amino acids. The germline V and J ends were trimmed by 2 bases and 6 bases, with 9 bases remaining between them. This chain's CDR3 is CAISEEGVDTQYF. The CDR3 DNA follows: TGTGCCATCAGTGAGGAGGGGGTGGATACGCAGTATTTT.